These 10 T cell receptor beta chains originate from one sample sequenced in a study of blood T cell repertoires in COVID-19 (dated by TCRdb to the early 2020s). Libraries were made using the immunoSEQ multiplex PCR assay. TCRdb's version of the immuneACCESS table is confined to in-frame rearrangements and falls short of the full clone set. An unresolved V gene accounts for under half of the shortfall where checked; the remainder is of unknown origin. This sample holds fewer than 450,000 clones; about nine tenths were observed only once. Jointly, the top ten make up roughly 6.3% of the sample. Input material: peripheral blood. The source is a woman between 45 and 60 years old with COVID-19, enrolled during active disease.

The chain couples TRBV9 to TRBJ1-6; 8 nucleotides align to TRBD1. With V trimmed by 0 bases and J by 9 bases, 8 bases remained unmatched. Germline V gene sequence: CDR1 SGDLS, CDR2 YYNGEE. The CDR3 runs 16 residues. DNA for the CDR3: TGTGCCAGCAGCGTAGAATGGACAGGGTCCACTTCACCCCTCCACTTT. This sequence encodes CASSVEWTGSTSPLHF.

This clone was seen only a few times. V gene TRBV3-1 (or the pseudogene TRBV3-2) combines with J gene TRBJ1-4; tentative D call: TRBD1 (5 bases). The CDR3 spans 16 residues. V was cut by 2 bases and J by 3 bases, with 13 bases left in between. CDR1 LGHDT and CDR2 YNNKEL come from the germline V gene (reference sequence). As DNA, the CDR3 is TGTGCCAGCAGCCAACGCAGGGCAACGTCTAATGAAAAACTGTTTTTT. Translation: CASSQRRATSNEKLFF.

This clone appeared once. The rearrangement uses TRBV19 and TRBJ2-7; 7 bases match TRBD2. V lost 1 base to trimming and J lost 2 bases; unmatched junction nucleotides: 8. From germline, CDR1 is LNHDA and CDR2 SQIVND (reference sequence). This CDR3 comprises 16 residues. The CDR3: CASSIVPLAETYEQYF. DNA for the CDR3: TGTGCCAGTAGTATAGTCCCCCTAGCGGAAACCTACGAGCAGTACTTC.

V is TRBV7-9 and J is TRBJ2-3; D may be TRBD2 (6 bases). Trimming pared 0 bases from V and 0 bases from J, leaving 16 bases between. This CDR3 is 18 amino acids long. Germline lookup yields CDR1 SEHNR and CDR2 FQNEAQ (reference sequence). Written as DNA, the CDR3 is TGTGCCAGCAGCTTAGCGCGGGGAGCTAGCAGGAGCACAGATACGCAGTATTTT. This codes for CASSLARGASRSTDTQYF.

V usage is TRBV30 and J usage is TRBJ2-2, with 7 bases identical to TRBD2. In germline, CDR1 is GTSNPN, CDR2 SVGIG (reference sequence). This CDR3 is built from 16 residues. V shed 0 bases, J shed 1 base, and the junction held 5 bases outside the gene matches. The CDR3 spells CAWSVLAGVNTGELFF. CDR3 in DNA: TGTGCCTGGAGTGTACTGGCGGGAGTGAACACCGGGGAGCTGTTTTTT.

The chain is built from TRBV12-3 or TRBV12-4 and TRBJ2-5; 9 bases are shared with TRBD2. V lost 5 bases to trimming and J lost 9 bases; unmatched junction nucleotides: 7. The CDR3 consists of 13 residues. The DNA of the CDR3 is TGTGCCAGCAGTCCCCTCCGCGGGAGGGCCCAGTACTTC. Translated: CASSPLRGRAQYF.

The chain links TRBV7-9 to TRBJ2-7, with TRBD1 as a possible D gene (6 bases). Deletions cut 0 bases from V and 4 bases from J, with 10 bases between. From germline, CDR1 is SEHNR and CDR2 FQNEAQ (reference sequence). The CDR3 length is 14 residues. CDR3: CASSLADRAYEQYF. The CDR3 DNA is TGTGCCAGCAGCTTAGCGGACAGAGCGTACGAGCAGTACTTC.

V usage is TRBV10-3 and J usage is TRBJ1-2, with D perhaps TRBD1 (5 bases). The V gene's germline CDR1 is ENHRY and CDR2 SYGVKD. V shed 3 bases and J shed 2 bases, with 10 bases lying between them. The CDR3 contains 14 residues. The CDR3, as DNA: TGTGCCATCAGTGACAGACAGACAAACTATGGCTACACCTTC. This codes for CAISDRQTNYGYTF.

V is TRBV7-9 and J is TRBJ2-3; 7 nucleotides agree with TRBD2. Germline trimming cut 1 base from V and 2 bases from J; bases unmatched to any gene: 6. The CDR3 has 16 residues. Germline CDR1 is SEHNR and CDR2 is FQNEAQ (reference sequence). The CDR3 DNA is TGTGCCAGCAGCTTAGGACCAGCGGGGAACACAGATACGCAGTATTTT. Encoded protein: CASSLGPAGNTDTQYF. Combining the CDR3 with reference TRBV7-9 and TRBJ2-3 gives the whole variable domain DTGVSQNPRHKITKRGQNVTFRCDPISEHNRLYWYRQTLGQGPEFLTYFQNEAQLEKSRLLSDRFSAERPKGSFSTLEIQRTEQGDSAMYLCASSLGPAGNTDTQYFGPGTRLTVL.

The chain is built from TRBV7-2 and TRBJ2-6, with 11 bases aligning to TRBD1. The trim removed 4 bases at V and 5 bases at J, leaving 10 bases unmatched. CDR3 size: 18 residues. Germline V gene data show CDR1 as SGHTA and CDR2 as FQGNSA. CDR3 sequence (DNA): TGTGCCAGCAGCTCCCGGACAGGGGGCCTCATCCGGGCCAACGTCCTGACTTTC. Its translation: CASSSRTGGLIRANVLTF.